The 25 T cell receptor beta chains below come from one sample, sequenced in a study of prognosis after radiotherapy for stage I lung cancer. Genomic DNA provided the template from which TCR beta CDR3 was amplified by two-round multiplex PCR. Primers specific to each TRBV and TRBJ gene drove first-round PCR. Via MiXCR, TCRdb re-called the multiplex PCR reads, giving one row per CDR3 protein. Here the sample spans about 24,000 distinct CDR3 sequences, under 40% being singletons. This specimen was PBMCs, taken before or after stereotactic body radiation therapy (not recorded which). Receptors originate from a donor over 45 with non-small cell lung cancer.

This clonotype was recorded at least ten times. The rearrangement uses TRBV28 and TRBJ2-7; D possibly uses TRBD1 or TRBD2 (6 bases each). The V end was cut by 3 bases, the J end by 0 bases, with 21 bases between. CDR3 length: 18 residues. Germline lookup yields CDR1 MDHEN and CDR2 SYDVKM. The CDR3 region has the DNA TGTGCCAGCAGTTTCGCCTTCGCCTCGGGGGCCAGCTCCTACGAGCAGTACTTC. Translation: CASSFAFASGASSYEQYF. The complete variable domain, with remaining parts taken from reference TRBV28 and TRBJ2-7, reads DVKVTQSSRYLVKRTGEKVFLECVQDMDHENMFWYRQDPGLGLRLIYFSYDVKMKEKGDIPEGYSVSREKKERFSLILESASTNQTSMYLCASSFAFASGASSYEQYFGPGTRLTVT.

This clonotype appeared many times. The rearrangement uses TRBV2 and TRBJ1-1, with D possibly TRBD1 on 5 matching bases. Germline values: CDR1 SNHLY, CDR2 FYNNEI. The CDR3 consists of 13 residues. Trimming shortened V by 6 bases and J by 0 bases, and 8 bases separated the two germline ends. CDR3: CASRDTLNTEAFF. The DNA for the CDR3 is TGTGCCAGCAGGGACACTTTGAACACTGAAGCTTTCTTT.

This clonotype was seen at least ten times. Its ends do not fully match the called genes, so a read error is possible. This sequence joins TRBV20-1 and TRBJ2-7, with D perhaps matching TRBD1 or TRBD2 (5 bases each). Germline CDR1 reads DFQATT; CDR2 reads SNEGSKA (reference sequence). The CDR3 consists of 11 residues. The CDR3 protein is CSASPGRVEHF. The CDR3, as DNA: TGCAGTGCTTCCCCGGGACGGGTGGAACACTTC.

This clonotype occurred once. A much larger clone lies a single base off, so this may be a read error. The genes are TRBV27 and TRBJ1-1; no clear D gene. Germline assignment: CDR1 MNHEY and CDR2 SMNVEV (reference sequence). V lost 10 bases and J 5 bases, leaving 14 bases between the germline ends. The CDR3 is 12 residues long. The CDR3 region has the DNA TGTGCCACCATTGATTTGGGTACTGAAGCTTTCTTT. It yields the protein CATIDLGTEAFF.

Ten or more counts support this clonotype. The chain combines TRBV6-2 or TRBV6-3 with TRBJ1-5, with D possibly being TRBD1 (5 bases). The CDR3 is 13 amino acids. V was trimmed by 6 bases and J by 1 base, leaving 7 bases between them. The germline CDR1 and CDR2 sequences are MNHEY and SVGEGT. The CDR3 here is CASRRTSNQPQHF. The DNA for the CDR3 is TGTGCCAGCAGAAGGACAAGCAATCAGCCCCAGCATTTT.

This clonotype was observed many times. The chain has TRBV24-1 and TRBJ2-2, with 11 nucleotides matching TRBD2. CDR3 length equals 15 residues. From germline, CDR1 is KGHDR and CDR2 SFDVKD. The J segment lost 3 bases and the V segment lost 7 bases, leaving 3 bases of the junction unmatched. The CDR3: CATRGTSGYTGELFF. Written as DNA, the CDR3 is TGTGCCACCAGGGGGACTAGCGGTTACACCGGGGAGCTGTTTTTT.

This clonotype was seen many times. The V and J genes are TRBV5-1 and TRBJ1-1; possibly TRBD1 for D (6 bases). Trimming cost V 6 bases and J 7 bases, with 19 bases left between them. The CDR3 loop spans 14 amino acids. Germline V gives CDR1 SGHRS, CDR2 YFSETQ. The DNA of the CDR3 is TGCGCCAGCACCATAACGGACAGCTCCGATGAAGCTTTCTTT. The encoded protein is CASTITDSSDEAFF.

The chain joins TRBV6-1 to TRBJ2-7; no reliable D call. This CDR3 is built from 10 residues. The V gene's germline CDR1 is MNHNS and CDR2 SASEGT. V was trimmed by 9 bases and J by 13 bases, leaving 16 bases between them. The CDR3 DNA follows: TGTGCCAGTGGCACCTACGATCATTACTTC. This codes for CASGTYDHYF.

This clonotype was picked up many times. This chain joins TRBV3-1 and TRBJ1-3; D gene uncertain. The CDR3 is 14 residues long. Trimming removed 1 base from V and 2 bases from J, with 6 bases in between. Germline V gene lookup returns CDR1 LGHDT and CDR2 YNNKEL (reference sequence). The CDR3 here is CASSQGSPGNTIYF. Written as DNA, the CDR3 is TGTGCCAGCAGCCAAGGGTCACCTGGAAACACCATATATTTT.

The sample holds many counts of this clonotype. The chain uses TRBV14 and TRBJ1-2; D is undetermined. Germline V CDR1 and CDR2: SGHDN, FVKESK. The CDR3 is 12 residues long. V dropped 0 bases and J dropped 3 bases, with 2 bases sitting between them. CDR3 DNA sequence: TGTGCCAGCAGCCAAGAACACTATGGCTACACCTTC. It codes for CASSQEHYGYTF.

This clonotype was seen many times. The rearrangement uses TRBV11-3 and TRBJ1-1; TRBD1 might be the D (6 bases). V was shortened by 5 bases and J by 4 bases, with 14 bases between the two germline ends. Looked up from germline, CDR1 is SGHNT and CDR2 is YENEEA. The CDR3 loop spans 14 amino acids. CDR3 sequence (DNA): TGTGCCAGCAGCCCCCTGGACAGTTCCACTGAAGCTTTCTTT. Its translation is CASSPLDSSTEAFF.

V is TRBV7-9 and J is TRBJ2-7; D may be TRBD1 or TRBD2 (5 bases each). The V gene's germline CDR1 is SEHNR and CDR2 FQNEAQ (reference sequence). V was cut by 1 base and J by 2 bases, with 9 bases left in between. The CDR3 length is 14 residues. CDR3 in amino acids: CASSLVGATYEQYF. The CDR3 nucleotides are TGTGCCAGCAGCTTAGTCGGGGCCACCTACGAGCAGTACTTC.

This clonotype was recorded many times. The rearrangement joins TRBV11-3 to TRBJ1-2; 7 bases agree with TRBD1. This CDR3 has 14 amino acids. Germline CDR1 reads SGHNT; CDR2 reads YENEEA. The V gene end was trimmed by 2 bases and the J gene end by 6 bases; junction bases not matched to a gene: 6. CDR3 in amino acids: CASSLNSGGDGYTF. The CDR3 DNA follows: TGTGCCAGCAGCTTAAATTCAGGGGGGGATGGCTACACCTTC.

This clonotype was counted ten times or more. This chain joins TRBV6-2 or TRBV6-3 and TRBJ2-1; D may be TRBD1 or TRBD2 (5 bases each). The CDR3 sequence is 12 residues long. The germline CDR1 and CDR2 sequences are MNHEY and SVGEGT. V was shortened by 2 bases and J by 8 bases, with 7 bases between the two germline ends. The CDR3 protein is CASSYRGDEQFF. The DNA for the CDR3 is TGTGCCAGCAGTTACAGGGGAGATGAGCAGTTCTTC.

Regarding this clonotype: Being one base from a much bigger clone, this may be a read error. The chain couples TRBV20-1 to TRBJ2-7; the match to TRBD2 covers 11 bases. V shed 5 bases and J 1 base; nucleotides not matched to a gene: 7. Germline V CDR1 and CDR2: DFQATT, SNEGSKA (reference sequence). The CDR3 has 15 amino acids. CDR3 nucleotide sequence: TGCAGTGCTGGCCCTAGCGGGGGGCCGTCCTACGAGCAGTACTTC. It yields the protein CSAGPSGGPSYEQYF.

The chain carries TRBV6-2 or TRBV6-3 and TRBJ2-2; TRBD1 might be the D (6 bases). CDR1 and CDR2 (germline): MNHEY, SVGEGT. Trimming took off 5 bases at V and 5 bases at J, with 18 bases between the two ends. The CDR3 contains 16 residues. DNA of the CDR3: TGTGCCAGCAGTGAAACAGGCAGGGGATCTACCGGGGAGCTGTTTTTT. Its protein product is CASSETGRGSTGELFF.

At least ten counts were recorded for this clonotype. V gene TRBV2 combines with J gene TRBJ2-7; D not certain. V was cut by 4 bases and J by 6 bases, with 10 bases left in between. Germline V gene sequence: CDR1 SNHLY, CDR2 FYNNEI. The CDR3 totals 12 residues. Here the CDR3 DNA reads TGTGCCAGCAGTGGGGCTTCCAGCGAGCAGTACTTC. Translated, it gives CASSGASSEQYF.

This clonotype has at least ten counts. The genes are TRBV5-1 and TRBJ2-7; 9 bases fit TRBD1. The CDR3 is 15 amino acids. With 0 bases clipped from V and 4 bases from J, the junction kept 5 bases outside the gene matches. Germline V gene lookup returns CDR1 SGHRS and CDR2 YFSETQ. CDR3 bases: TGCGCCAGCAGCTTGGGGGGGACAGGGTATTACGAGCAGTACTTC. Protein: CASSLGGTGYYEQYF.

This CDR3 is CASSLGPGLAGEEYF. DNA for the CDR3: TGTGCCAGCAGCCTTGGGCCGGGTCTCGCAGGGGAGGAGTACTTC. The rearrangement links TRBV28 to TRBJ2-7; D may correspond to TRBD1 or TRBD2 (6 bases each). The CDR3 consists of 15 residues. V was trimmed by 6 bases and J by 11 bases, leaving 26 bases between them. Germline values: CDR1 MDHEN, CDR2 SYDVKM.

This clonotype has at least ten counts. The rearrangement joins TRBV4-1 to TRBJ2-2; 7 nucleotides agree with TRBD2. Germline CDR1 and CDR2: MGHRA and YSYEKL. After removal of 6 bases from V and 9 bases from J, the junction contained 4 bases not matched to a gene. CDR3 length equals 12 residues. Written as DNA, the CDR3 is TGCGCCAGCAGGGGCGGGAGCAGGGAGCTGTTTTTT. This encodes CASRGGSRELFF.

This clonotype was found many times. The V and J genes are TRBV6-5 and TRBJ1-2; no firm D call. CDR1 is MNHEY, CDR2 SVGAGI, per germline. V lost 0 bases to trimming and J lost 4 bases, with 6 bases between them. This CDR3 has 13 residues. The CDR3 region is CASSYSVAYGYTF. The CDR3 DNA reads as TGTGCCAGCAGTTACTCAGTAGCCTATGGCTACACCTTC.

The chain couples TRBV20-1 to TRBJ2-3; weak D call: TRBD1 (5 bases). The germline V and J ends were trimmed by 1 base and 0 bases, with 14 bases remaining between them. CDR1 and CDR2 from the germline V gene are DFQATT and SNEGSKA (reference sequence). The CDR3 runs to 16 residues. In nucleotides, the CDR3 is TGCAGTGCTAGAGTAGGGGCAGGGTATAGCACAGATACGCAGTATTTT. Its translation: CSARVGAGYSTDTQYF.

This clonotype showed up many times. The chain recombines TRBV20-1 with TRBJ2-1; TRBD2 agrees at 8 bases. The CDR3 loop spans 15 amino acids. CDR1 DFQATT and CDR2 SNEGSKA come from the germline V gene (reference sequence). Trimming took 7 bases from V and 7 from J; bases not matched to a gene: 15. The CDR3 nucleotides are TGCAGTGTTGAGGACCGGAGCGGGAGAAAGAATGAGCAGTTCTTC. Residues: CSVEDRSGRKNEQFF.

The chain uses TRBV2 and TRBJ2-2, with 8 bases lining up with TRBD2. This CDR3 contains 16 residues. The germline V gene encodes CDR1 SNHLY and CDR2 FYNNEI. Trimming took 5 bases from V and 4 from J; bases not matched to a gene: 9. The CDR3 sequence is CASSLAGSPSTGELFF. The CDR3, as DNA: TGTGCCAGCAGTTTAGCGGGGTCACCTAGCACCGGGGAGCTGTTTTTT.

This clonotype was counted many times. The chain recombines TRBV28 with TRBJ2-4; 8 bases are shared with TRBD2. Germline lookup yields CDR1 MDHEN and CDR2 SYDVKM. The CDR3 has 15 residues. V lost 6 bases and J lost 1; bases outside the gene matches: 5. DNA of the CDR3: TGTGCCAGCAGAGGGACTAGTCACGCCAAAAACATTCAGTACTTC. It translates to CASRGTSHAKNIQYF.